This T cell receptor beta chain was sequenced during a study of T cell responses to AZD1222 COVID-19 vaccine. Germline V gene lookup returns CDR1 MRHNA and CDR2 SNTAGT. This CDR3 has 16 residues. Trimming stripped 4 bases from V and 4 bases from J, with 17 bases between. This clone was picked up one time. Sequencing used immunoSEQ multiplex PCR; TCRdb keeps in-frame clones, though not all of them. The data contain roughly 130,000 clones, about 92% of them singletons. The sequenced sample was peripheral blood, obtained on day 0 of AZD1222 vaccination. This TCR came from an adult in good health. The V gene is TRBV6-4, the J gene TRBJ2-1; no clear D. Here the CDR3 DNA reads TGTGCCAGCAGTGCCGGTACGTCGATGGAATACAATGAGCAGTTCTTC. Translating it yields CASSAGTSMEYNEQFF.